This T cell receptor (beta chain) was profiled in a study of OX40 agonist ivuxolimab in advanced cancers. Study details: The dose of intravenous ivuxolimab that patients received every 2 weeks ranged from 0.01 to 10 mg/kg. Overall study findings and caveats: Low normalized T-cell clonal expansion also characterized some of the nonresponders.

The germline CDR1 and CDR2 sequences are SGHNT and YYREEE (reference sequence). The CDR3 contains 12 residues. With 2 bases removed from V and 7 bases from J, the gap between germline ends came to 9 bases. On this clone itself: Its antigen is still unknown.

Clones were read by immunoSEQ multiplex PCR, and TCRdb kept only the in-frame ones, dropping some. The table records under 70,000 clones, more than 80% of them present only once. The chain has TRBV5-4 and TRBJ1-1; tentatively, D is TRBD1 (5 bases). Material: CD4+ or CD8+ T cells sorted from blood, obtained in a trial of the OX40 agonist ivuxolimab. The TCR was taken from an adult with an advanced solid tumor such as melanoma, head and neck, liver or kidney cancer. The CDR3: CASSFWDGEAFF. Written as DNA, the CDR3 is TGTGCCAGCAGCTTTTGGGACGGTGAAGCTTTCTTT.